These T cell receptor beta chains were read from a single sample in a study of T cell responses to AZD1222 COVID-19 vaccine. The repertoire was sequenced with immunoSEQ multiplex PCR; TCRdb's copy has only in-frame clones and lacks some. This sample has under 130,000 clones; roughly nine tenths occur once, and the top ten carry 44%. Sequences were derived from peripheral blood, sampled 28 days after the second AZD1222 dose. These TCRs come from an adult who received the AZD1222 COVID-19 vaccine. The CDR3 runs from the conserved cysteine through the conserved F or W. Fields, in order: CDR3 DNA, CDR3 protein, clone size, V gene, J gene, D gene. D genes are given only for firm matches. Expanded clones are given a class, and other clones once, few, many or no size at all.

CDR3 DNA: TGTGCCAGCAGCCCGGGACTAGCGGGAGCCAAAAACATTCAGTACTTC; CDR3 protein: CASSPGLAGAKNIQYF; clone size: -; V gene: TRBV7-2; J gene: TRBJ2-4; D gene: TRBD2
CDR3 DNA: TGTGCCAGCAGCCCCGTCCAACTAGCGGGAGTCGCCTACGAGCAGTACTTC; CDR3 protein: CASSPVQLAGVAYEQYF; clone size: once; V gene: TRBV7-2; J gene: TRBJ2-7; D gene: TRBD2
CDR3 DNA: TGTGCCAGCAGTGCCTGGGGAGGGGGCCAGGAGCTGTTTTTT; CDR3 protein: CASSAWGGGQELFF; clone size: -; V gene: TRBV25-1; J gene: TRBJ2-2; D gene: -
CDR3 DNA: TGTGCCAGCAGTTCAGCCCGTAGGGGTTCCTACGAGCAGTACTTC; CDR3 protein: CASSSARRGSYEQYF; clone size: once; V gene: TRBV27; J gene: TRBJ2-7; D gene: -
CDR3 DNA: TGCAGTGCTATCAGGGATAAGACCCAGTACTTC; CDR3 protein: CSAIRDKTQYF; clone size: -; V gene: TRBV20-1; J gene: TRBJ2-5; D gene: -
CDR3 DNA: TGTGCCAGCAGAAAACCCGGGACTAGCGGGAAATACGAGCAGTACTTC; CDR3 protein: CASRKPGTSGKYEQYF; clone size: once; V gene: TRBV11-2; J gene: TRBJ2-7; D gene: TRBD2
CDR3 DNA: TGTGCCAGCAGGTCCGGGACAGGGACCAACGAGCAGTACTTC; CDR3 protein: CASRSGTGTNEQYF; clone size: -; V gene: TRBV7-9; J gene: TRBJ2-7; D gene: TRBD1
CDR3 DNA: TGTGCCAGCAGCTTAAAGGCAGGGGTGGACGAGCAGTACTTC; CDR3 protein: CASSLKAGVDEQYF; clone size: -; V gene: TRBV7-3; J gene: TRBJ2-7; D gene: -
CDR3 DNA: TGTGCCAGCAGTTTGGGCAGCTCTGGGGCCAACGTCCTGACTTTC; CDR3 protein: CASSLGSSGANVLTF; clone size: once; V gene: TRBV28; J gene: TRBJ2-6; D gene: -
CDR3 DNA: TGCAGTGCTAGTGCCGCCTCAAACAATGAGCAGTTCTTC; CDR3 protein: CSASAASNNEQFF; clone size: -; V gene: TRBV20-1; J gene: TRBJ2-1; D gene: -
CDR3 DNA: TGCGCCAGCAGCCATATACGGGACGGATACAATCAGCCCCAGCATTTT; CDR3 protein: CASSHIRDGYNQPQHF; clone size: -; V gene: TRBV4-1; J gene: TRBJ1-5; D gene: -
CDR3 DNA: TGTGCCAGCAAAGAGGGAGGGAATAACTATGGCTACACCTTC; CDR3 protein: CASKEGGNNYGYTF; clone size: -; V gene: TRBV28; J gene: TRBJ1-2; D gene: -
CDR3 DNA: TGTGCCAGCAGCTTAGCTACCCGGAGCACTGAAGCTTTCTTT; CDR3 protein: CASSLATRSTEAFF; clone size: -; V gene: TRBV7-9; J gene: TRBJ1-1; D gene: -
CDR3 DNA: TGTGCCAGCAGCTTGGGACTTCAGGGACCGAATGAGCAGTTCTTC; CDR3 protein: CASSLGLQGPNEQFF; clone size: -; V gene: TRBV5-4; J gene: TRBJ2-1; D gene: -
CDR3 DNA: TGTGCCAGTAGTACGGCTCCAGGGGGGGATCAGTTCTTC; CDR3 protein: CASSTAPGGDQFF; clone size: -; V gene: TRBV19; J gene: TRBJ2-1; D gene: -